The text below deals with one TCR beta chain. Its antigen is currently not known. No base qualities exist here, and no much larger clone lies one base off it. The immunoSEQ Assay, a bias-controlled multiplex PCR, was used to amplify TCRbeta CDR3 regions from genomic DNA. On the study's bioinformatics: Nucleated cell counts per sample were estimated from amplification of reference gene primers within the assay. Sequence reads were collapsed and filtered to measure the absolute abundance of every unique TCRbeta CDR3 rearrangement. For each sample, productive Simpson clonality was calculated as the square root of Simpson's diversity index across productive rearrangements. The clones in this table, taken by TCRdb from immuneACCESS, are in-frame only. Not every clone is retained; where verified, under half of the shortfall comes from an unresolved V gene, and the cause of the rest is unknown. That table supplies the V and J calls and clone size; D and trimming were determined from the DNA. In all, the sample holds 55,000 to 70,000 clones, and around 84% of those were seen once. Around 10% of the sample is taken by the ten largest.

The CDR3 sequence holds 17 residues, the cysteine and phenylalanine included. The CDR3 DNA has 51 bases and is translated from base 1. Clipping removes 2 bases from V and 0 bases from J, with 6 as the unmatched junction base count. Each collaborating institution followed its own protocols to collect whole blood in K2EDTA tubes. For TCRbeta analysis, collaborators shipped samples as frozen whole blood, isolated PBMCs, or DNA extracted from either of those sample types. This sample was taken from a study of blood T cell repertoires in COVID-19 (dated by TCRdb to the early 2020s). Notes on the research overall: Samples covering the acute and convalescent phases of COVID-19 were provided by collaborators in the United States, Italy and Spain. HLA class I and class II types, where available, came from metadata supplied by the sample provider rather than from assay-based typing. The prospective study material was composed of cDNA or gDNA derived from T cells, B-cell-depleted T cells, or PBMCs. The dataset comprised deeply sampled blood TCRbeta repertoires from subjects exposed to, actively infected with, or recovered from COVID-19. Samples were obtained from the ongoing ImmuneRACE study (first 160 participants) and from over 1,000 subjects provided by 6 global collaborators. A freely available public database, intended as a resource for researchers studying the immune response to SARS-CoV-2, is where the repertoires were released. Sample metadata almost always included a de-identified subject ID, COVID-19 status, age in years and sex. Results and caveats for the whole study, not just this receptor: The amount of clinical and demographic metadata varied by source and participant and was provided uncurated.

This clonotype originated in a woman older than 75 with acute or convalescent COVID-19. Material: peripheral blood. The rearranged segments are TRBV5-3 and TRBJ2-7; 12 central nucleotides agree with TRBD2. TRBV5-3 is classed as an ORF, of uncertain function. The CDR3 loop reads CARSLTGLAGPSYEQYF. DNA sequence: TGTGCCAGAAGCTTAACCGGACTAGCGGGGCCCTCCTACGAGCAGTACTTC.